These T cell receptor beta chains were read from a single sample in a study of beta chain features in type 1 diabetes. Produced via immunoSEQ multiplex PCR; TCRdb's table is partial and in-frame only. This table holds about 190,000 clones, roughly 8% found once. The sequenced sample consisted of central memory CD4+ T cells from blood. The source is a young man with type 1 diabetes. The CDR3 runs from the conserved cysteine through the conserved F or W. Fields, in order: J gene, V gene, D gene, clone size, CDR3 protein, CDR3 DNA. D genes are given only for firm matches. Only some rows state a clone size, as once, few, many or a class for expanded clones.

j_gene: TRBJ1-1; v_gene: TRBV5-1; d_gene: NA; abundance: NA; CDR3aa: CASSAFPIMNTEAFF; CDR3nt: TGCGCCAGCAGCGCCTTCCCTATCATGAACACTGAAGCTTTCTTT
j_gene: TRBJ2-2; v_gene: TRBV6-5; d_gene: NA; abundance: few; CDR3aa: CASSFLAGELFF; CDR3nt: TGTGCCAGCAGCTTCCTAGCCGGGGAGCTGTTTTTT
j_gene: TRBJ1-1; v_gene: TRBV30; d_gene: NA; abundance: many; CDR3aa: CAWSKTVMNTEAFF; CDR3nt: TGTGCCTGGAGTAAAACTGTTATGAACACTGAAGCTTTCTTT
j_gene: TRBJ1-5; v_gene: TRBV9; d_gene: NA; abundance: NA; CDR3aa: CASSVGGHNAQHF; CDR3nt: TGTGCCAGCAGCGTAGGAGGCCACAACGCCCAGCATTTT
j_gene: TRBJ2-1; v_gene: TRBV2; d_gene: NA; abundance: NA; CDR3aa: CASKAENFAYNEQFF; CDR3nt: TGTGCCAGCAAGGCGGAGAATTTTGCCTACAATGAGCAGTTCTTC
j_gene: TRBJ1-2; v_gene: TRBV7-8; d_gene: TRBD1; abundance: few; CDR3aa: CASSPRHRDSKYGYTF; CDR3nt: TGTGCCAGCAGCCCACGGCATCGGGACAGCAAATATGGCTACACCTTC
j_gene: TRBJ2-3; v_gene: TRBV14; d_gene: TRBD2; abundance: NA; CDR3aa: CASSLGLAVTDTQYF; CDR3nt: TGTGCCAGCAGCCTGGGACTAGCGGTTACAGATACGCAGTATTTT
j_gene: TRBJ1-5; v_gene: TRBV27; d_gene: NA; abundance: NA; CDR3aa: CASSSTGNQPQHF; CDR3nt: TGTGCCAGCAGTTCTACAGGGAATCAGCCCCAGCATTTT
j_gene: TRBJ2-7; v_gene: TRBV6-1; d_gene: TRBD1; abundance: few; CDR3aa: CASSEGGQLYEQYF; CDR3nt: TGTGCCAGCAGTGAAGGGGGACAGCTCTACGAGCAGTACTTC
j_gene: TRBJ2-2; v_gene: TRBV4-3; d_gene: TRBD1; abundance: NA; CDR3aa: CASSQGDRGRSGNTGELFF; CDR3nt: TGCGCCAGCAGCCAAGGGGACAGGGGGCGGTCGGGGAACACCGGGGAGCTGTTTTTT
j_gene: TRBJ2-3; v_gene: TRBV5-1; d_gene: NA; abundance: few; CDR3aa: CASSLGQGTTDTQYF; CDR3nt: TGCGCCAGCAGCTTGGGGCAGGGAACAACAGATACGCAGTATTTT
j_gene: TRBJ2-1; v_gene: TRBV7-6; d_gene: NA; abundance: few; CDR3aa: CASSLLQGSYNEQFF; CDR3nt: TGTGCCAGCAGCTTACTACAGGGCTCCTACAATGAGCAGTTCTTC
j_gene: TRBJ2-3; v_gene: TRBV15; d_gene: NA; abundance: few; CDR3aa: CATSSLSTDTQYF; CDR3nt: TGTGCCACCAGCAGTCTTTCCACAGATACGCAGTATTTT
j_gene: TRBJ2-7; v_gene: TRBV18; d_gene: TRBD2; abundance: NA; CDR3aa: CASSPQAGGGYEQYF; CDR3nt: TGTGCCAGCTCACCGCAAGCGGGAGGTGGTTACGAGCAGTACTTC
j_gene: TRBJ2-5; v_gene: TRBV4-3; d_gene: NA; abundance: few; CDR3aa: CASSQRGLGGETQYF; CDR3nt: TGCGCCAGCAGCCAACGTGGACTCGGGGGAGAGACCCAGTACTTC
j_gene: TRBJ1-3; v_gene: TRBV11-2; d_gene: NA; abundance: NA; CDR3aa: CASSWRQMRPGNTIYF; CDR3nt: TGTGCCAGCAGCTGGAGACAGATGAGGCCTGGAAACACCATATATTTT
j_gene: TRBJ1-1; v_gene: TRBV6-6; d_gene: NA; abundance: NA; CDR3aa: CASSYSWGGNTEAFF; CDR3nt: TGTGCCAGCAGTTACTCCTGGGGAGGGAACACTGAAGCTTTCTTT
j_gene: TRBJ2-1; v_gene: TRBV2; d_gene: NA; abundance: few; CDR3aa: CASSEDGVLNEQFF; CDR3nt: TGTGCCAGCAGTGAGGACGGGGTGTTGAATGAGCAGTTCTTC
j_gene: TRBJ2-1; v_gene: TRBV11-3; d_gene: TRBD2; abundance: few; CDR3aa: CASSPGLAGASRVYEQFF; CDR3nt: TGTGCCAGCAGCCCGGGACTAGCGGGAGCATCGAGGGTTTATGAGCAGTTCTTC
j_gene: TRBJ1-2; v_gene: TRBV19; d_gene: NA; abundance: few; CDR3aa: CASRSNYGYTF; CDR3nt: TGTGCCAGTCGGAGTAACTATGGCTACACCTTC
j_gene: TRBJ2-5; v_gene: TRBV6-1; d_gene: TRBD2; abundance: few; CDR3aa: CASSEAQASGLVHQETQYF; CDR3nt: TGTGCCAGCAGTGAAGCGCAGGCTAGCGGGCTAGTCCACCAAGAGACCCAGTACTTC
j_gene: TRBJ1-5; v_gene: TRBV2; d_gene: NA; abundance: few; CDR3aa: CASSEEQGNNQPQHF; CDR3nt: TGTGCCAGCAGTGAAGAACAGGGCAACAATCAGCCCCAGCATTTT
j_gene: TRBJ2-1; v_gene: TRBV9; d_gene: NA; abundance: few; CDR3aa: CASSVHVLGAGEQFF; CDR3nt: TGTGCCAGCAGCGTACATGTGTTGGGGGCCGGTGAGCAGTTCTTC
j_gene: TRBJ1-2; v_gene: TRBV19; d_gene: TRBD1; abundance: NA; CDR3aa: CASSTTQQGALGYTF; CDR3nt: TGTGCCAGTAGTACAACTCAACAGGGGGCGCTTGGCTACACCTTC
j_gene: TRBJ2-5; v_gene: TRBV5-4; d_gene: TRBD1; abundance: NA; CDR3aa: CASSSTGSRETQYF; CDR3nt: TGTGCCAGCAGCTCGACAGGGAGCCGGGAGACCCAGTACTTC
j_gene: TRBJ2-3; v_gene: TRBV5-1; d_gene: NA; abundance: NA; CDR3aa: CASREMSTDTQYF; CDR3nt: TGCGCCAGCAGAGAGATGAGCACAGATACGCAGTATTTT
j_gene: TRBJ2-7; v_gene: TRBV9; d_gene: NA; abundance: many; CDR3aa: CASSVDHSSYEQYF; CDR3nt: TGTGCCAGCAGCGTAGATCACAGCTCCTACGAGCAGTACTTC
j_gene: TRBJ1-6; v_gene: TRBV7-9; d_gene: NA; abundance: NA; CDR3aa: CASSLGSWQSPLHF; CDR3nt: TGTGCCAGCAGCTTAGGATCTTGGCAGTCACCCCTCCACTTT
j_gene: TRBJ2-2; v_gene: TRBV19; d_gene: NA; abundance: NA; CDR3aa: CASSMRVGTGELFF; CDR3nt: TGTGCCAGTAGTATGCGGGTAGGGACCGGGGAGCTGTTTTTT
j_gene: TRBJ1-1; v_gene: TRBV11-2; d_gene: NA; abundance: few; CDR3aa: CASSLGLTWGENTEAFF; CDR3nt: TGTGCCAGCAGCTTAGGCTTAACATGGGGCGAGAACACTGAAGCTTTCTTT
j_gene: TRBJ1-1; v_gene: TRBV14; d_gene: NA; abundance: NA; CDR3aa: CASSRTDNTEAFF; CDR3nt: TGTGCCAGCAGCCGGACAGATAACACTGAAGCTTTCTTT
j_gene: TRBJ2-3; v_gene: TRBV7-8; d_gene: NA; abundance: NA; CDR3aa: CATQLSLSSRGADTQYF; CDR3nt: TGTGCCACGCAGCTTAGCCTTTCATCCAGGGGCGCAGATACGCAGTATTTT
j_gene: TRBJ2-1; v_gene: TRBV4-1; d_gene: TRBD2; abundance: few; CDR3aa: CASSHLSGRSYEQFF; CDR3nt: TGCGCCAGCAGCCACCTTAGCGGGAGAAGCTATGAGCAGTTCTTC
j_gene: TRBJ2-4; v_gene: TRBV18; d_gene: NA; abundance: many; CDR3aa: CASSPPVRRLAKNIQYF; CDR3nt: TGTGCCAGCTCACCACCCGTAAGGCGGCTAGCCAAAAACATTCAGTACTTC
j_gene: TRBJ2-3; v_gene: TRBV4-3; d_gene: NA; abundance: few; CDR3aa: CASSQDLARGSTDTQYF; CDR3nt: TGCGCCAGCAGCCAAGATCTTGCGAGGGGGAGCACAGATACGCAGTATTTT
j_gene: TRBJ1-4; v_gene: TRBV4-3; d_gene: TRBD1; abundance: few; CDR3aa: CASSGWDRENEKLFF; CDR3nt: TGCGCCAGCAGCGGGTGGGACAGAGAGAATGAAAAACTGTTTTTT
j_gene: TRBJ2-7; v_gene: TRBV6-1; d_gene: TRBD1; abundance: NA; CDR3aa: CASRQQGAYSYEQYF; CDR3nt: TGTGCCAGCAGGCAACAGGGGGCATACTCCTACGAGCAGTACTTC
j_gene: TRBJ2-3; v_gene: TRBV11-2; d_gene: NA; abundance: NA; CDR3aa: CASSPSLVTPDTQYF; CDR3nt: TGTGCCAGCAGTCCTAGCTTGGTTACCCCAGATACGCAGTATTTT
j_gene: TRBJ1-1; v_gene: TRBV19; d_gene: NA; abundance: NA; CDR3aa: CASSFRWTEAFF; CDR3nt: TGTGCCAGTAGTTTCCGGTGGACTGAAGCTTTCTTT
j_gene: TRBJ2-7; v_gene: TRBV6-6; d_gene: NA; abundance: many; CDR3aa: CASRASSSSYEQYF; CDR3nt: TGTGCCAGCAGGGCCAGTAGCAGCTCCTACGAGCAGTACTTC
j_gene: TRBJ2-3; v_gene: TRBV19; d_gene: TRBD1; abundance: NA; CDR3aa: CASSWGQGAKDTQYF; CDR3nt: TGTGCCAGTAGTTGGGGACAGGGGGCAAAAGATACGCAGTATTTT
j_gene: TRBJ2-1; v_gene: TRBV5-4; d_gene: NA; abundance: few; CDR3aa: CASSIGLGQNEQFF; CDR3nt: TGTGCCAGCAGCATAGGCCTGGGGCAGAATGAGCAGTTCTTC
j_gene: TRBJ2-5; v_gene: TRBV7-2; d_gene: NA; abundance: few; CDR3aa: CASTLEKGAVETQYF; CDR3nt: TGTGCCAGCACCCTAGAAAAAGGGGCGGTAGAGACCCAGTACTTC
j_gene: TRBJ1-1; v_gene: TRBV9; d_gene: NA; abundance: few; CDR3aa: CASSVEVGGTEAFF; CDR3nt: TGTGCCAGCAGCGTAGAAGTCGGGGGCACTGAAGCTTTCTTT
j_gene: TRBJ1-2; v_gene: TRBV6-1; d_gene: NA; abundance: few; CDR3aa: CASSEFPTAGNYGYTF; CDR3nt: TGTGCCAGCAGTGAATTCCCAACGGCGGGGAACTATGGCTACACCTTC
j_gene: TRBJ1-3; v_gene: TRBV18; d_gene: NA; abundance: NA; CDR3aa: CASSPTDDPGNTIYF; CDR3nt: TGTGCCAGCTCACCGACAGACGACCCTGGAAACACCATATATTTT
j_gene: TRBJ2-3; v_gene: TRBV7-6; d_gene: NA; abundance: many; CDR3aa: CASSPARADTQYF; CDR3nt: TGTGCCAGCAGCCCAGCGCGCGCAGATACGCAGTATTTT
j_gene: TRBJ2-1; v_gene: TRBV7-9; d_gene: NA; abundance: few; CDR3aa: CASSFYEGSNEQFF; CDR3nt: TGTGCCAGCAGCTTTTACGAGGGATCCAATGAGCAGTTCTTC
j_gene: TRBJ2-7; v_gene: TRBV7-9; d_gene: NA; abundance: few; CDR3aa: CASSRGAIPEQYF; CDR3nt: TGTGCCAGCAGCCGGGGGGCGATACCCGAGCAGTACTTC
j_gene: TRBJ2-2; v_gene: TRBV28; d_gene: TRBD1; abundance: many; CDR3aa: CASSSEGQATGELFF; CDR3nt: TGTGCCAGCAGTTCGGAGGGACAGGCCACCGGGGAGCTGTTTTTT
j_gene: TRBJ1-2; v_gene: TRBV7-2; d_gene: TRBD1; abundance: NA; CDR3aa: CASSLAGTGLGYTF; CDR3nt: TGTGCCAGCAGCTTGGCCGGGACAGGCCTAGGCTACACCTTC